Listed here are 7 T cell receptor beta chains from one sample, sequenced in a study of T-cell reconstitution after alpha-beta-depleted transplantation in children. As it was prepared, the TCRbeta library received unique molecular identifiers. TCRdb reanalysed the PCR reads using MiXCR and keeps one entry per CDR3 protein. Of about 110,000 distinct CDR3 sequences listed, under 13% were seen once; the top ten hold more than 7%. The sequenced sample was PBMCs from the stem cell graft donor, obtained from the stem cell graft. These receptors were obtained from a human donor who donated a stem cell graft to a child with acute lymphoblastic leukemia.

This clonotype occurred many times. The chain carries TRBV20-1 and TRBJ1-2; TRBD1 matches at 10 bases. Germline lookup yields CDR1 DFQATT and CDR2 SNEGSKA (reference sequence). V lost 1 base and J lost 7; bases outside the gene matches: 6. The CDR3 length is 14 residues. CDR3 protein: CSARAGTGVGGYTF. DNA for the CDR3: TGCAGTGCTAGAGCGGGGACAGGGGTAGGTGGCTACACCTTC.

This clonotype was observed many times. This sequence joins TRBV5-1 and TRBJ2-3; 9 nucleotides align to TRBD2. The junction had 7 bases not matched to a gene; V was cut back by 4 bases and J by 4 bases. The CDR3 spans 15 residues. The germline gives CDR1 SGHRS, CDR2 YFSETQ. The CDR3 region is CASSPTGTSPDTQYF. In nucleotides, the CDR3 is TGCGCCAGCAGCCCCACAGGGACTAGCCCAGATACGCAGTATTTT.

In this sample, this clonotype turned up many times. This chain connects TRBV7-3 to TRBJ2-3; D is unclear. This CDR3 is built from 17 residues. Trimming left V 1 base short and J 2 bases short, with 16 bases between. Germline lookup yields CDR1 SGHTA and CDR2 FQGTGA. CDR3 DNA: TGTGCCAGCAGCTTAAATCCCGGTGGCGCAGTCACAGATACGCAGTATTTT. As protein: CASSLNPGGAVTDTQYF.

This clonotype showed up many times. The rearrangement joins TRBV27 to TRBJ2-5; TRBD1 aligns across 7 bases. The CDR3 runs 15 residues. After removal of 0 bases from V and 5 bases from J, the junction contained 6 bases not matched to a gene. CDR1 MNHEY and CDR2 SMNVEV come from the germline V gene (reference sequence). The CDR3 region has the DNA TGTGCCAGCAGTTTATCGACAGGGCCCTTGGAGACCCAGTACTTC. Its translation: CASSLSTGPLETQYF.

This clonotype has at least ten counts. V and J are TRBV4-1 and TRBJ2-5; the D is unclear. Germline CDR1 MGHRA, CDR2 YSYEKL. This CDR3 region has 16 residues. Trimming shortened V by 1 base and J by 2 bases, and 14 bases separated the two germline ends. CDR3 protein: CASSQGRARTQETQYF. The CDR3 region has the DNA TGCGCCAGCAGCCAAGGCCGGGCTAGAACGCAAGAGACCCAGTACTTC.

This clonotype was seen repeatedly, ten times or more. This CDR3 is CASSLPSQENTEAFF. The CDR3 DNA reads as TGCGCCAGCAGCTTACCCAGCCAGGAGAACACTGAAGCTTTCTTT. The chain employs TRBV5-1 and TRBJ1-1; D gene uncertain. V was cut by 2 bases and J by 1 base, with 12 bases left in between. Germline-derived CDR1 and CDR2 are SGHRS and YFSETQ. The length of the CDR3 is 15 residues.

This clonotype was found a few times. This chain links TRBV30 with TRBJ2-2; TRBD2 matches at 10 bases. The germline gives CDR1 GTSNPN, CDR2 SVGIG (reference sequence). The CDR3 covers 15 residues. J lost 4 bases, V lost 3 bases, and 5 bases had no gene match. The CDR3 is CAWRISGRITGELFF. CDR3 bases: TGTGCCTGGAGAATTAGCGGGAGGATCACCGGGGAGCTGTTTTTT.